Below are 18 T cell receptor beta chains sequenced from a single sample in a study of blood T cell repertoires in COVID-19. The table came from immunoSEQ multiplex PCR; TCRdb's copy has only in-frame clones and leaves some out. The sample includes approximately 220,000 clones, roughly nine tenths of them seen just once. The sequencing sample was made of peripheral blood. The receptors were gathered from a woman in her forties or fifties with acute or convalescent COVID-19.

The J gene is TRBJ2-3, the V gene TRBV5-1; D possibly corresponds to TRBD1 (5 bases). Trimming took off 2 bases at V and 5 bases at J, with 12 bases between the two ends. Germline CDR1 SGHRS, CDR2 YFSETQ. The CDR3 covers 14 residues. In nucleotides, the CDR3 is TGCGCCAGCAGCTTAGGGGTTTTCGGAGATACGCAGTATTTT. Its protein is CASSLGVFGDTQYF. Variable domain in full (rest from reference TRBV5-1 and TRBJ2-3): KAGVTQTPRYLIKTRGQQVTLSCSPISGHRSVSWYQQTPGQGLQFLFEYFSETQRNKGNFPGRFSGRQFSNSRSEMNVSTLELGDSALYLCASSLGVFGDTQYFGPGTRLTVL.

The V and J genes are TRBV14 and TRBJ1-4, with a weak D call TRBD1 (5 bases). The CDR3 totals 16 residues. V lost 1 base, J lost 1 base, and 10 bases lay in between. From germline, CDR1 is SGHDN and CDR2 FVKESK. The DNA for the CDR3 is TGTGCCAGCAGCCAAGTCCGGGGGGGAACTAATGAAAAACTGTTTTTT. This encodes CASSQVRGGTNEKLFF.

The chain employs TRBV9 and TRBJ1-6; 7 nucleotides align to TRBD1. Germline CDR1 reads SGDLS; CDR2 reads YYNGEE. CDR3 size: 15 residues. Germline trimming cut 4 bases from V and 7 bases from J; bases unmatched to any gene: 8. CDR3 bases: TGTGCCAGCAGCCCATCGGACAGGTCCAATTCACCCCTCCACTTT. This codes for CASSPSDRSNSPLHF.

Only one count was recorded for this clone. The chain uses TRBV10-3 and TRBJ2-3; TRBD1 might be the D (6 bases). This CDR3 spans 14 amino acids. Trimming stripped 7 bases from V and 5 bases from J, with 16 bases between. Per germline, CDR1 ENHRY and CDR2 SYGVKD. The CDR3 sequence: CAITRGNWGDTQYF. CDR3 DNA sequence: TGTGCCATCACAAGGGGGAATTGGGGAGATACGCAGTATTTT.

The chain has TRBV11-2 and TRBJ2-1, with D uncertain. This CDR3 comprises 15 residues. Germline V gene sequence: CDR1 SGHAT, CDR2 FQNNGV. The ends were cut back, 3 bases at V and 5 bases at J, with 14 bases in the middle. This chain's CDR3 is CASSFFFYGNNEQFF. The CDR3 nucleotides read TGTGCCAGCAGCTTTTTCTTTTACGGTAACAATGAGCAGTTCTTC.

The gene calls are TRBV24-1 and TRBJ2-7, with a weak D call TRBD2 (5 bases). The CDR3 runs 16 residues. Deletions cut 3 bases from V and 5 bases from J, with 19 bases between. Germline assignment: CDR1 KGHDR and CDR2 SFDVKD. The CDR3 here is CATSDGWRQARDEQYF. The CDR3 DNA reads TGTGCCACCAGTGATGGTTGGAGGCAGGCGAGGGACGAGCAGTACTTC.

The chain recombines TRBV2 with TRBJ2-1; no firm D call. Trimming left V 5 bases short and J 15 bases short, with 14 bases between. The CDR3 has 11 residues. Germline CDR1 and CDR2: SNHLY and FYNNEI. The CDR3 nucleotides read TGTGCCAGCAGTCCATACTCTGAAGCGTTCTTC. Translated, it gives CASSPYSEAFF.

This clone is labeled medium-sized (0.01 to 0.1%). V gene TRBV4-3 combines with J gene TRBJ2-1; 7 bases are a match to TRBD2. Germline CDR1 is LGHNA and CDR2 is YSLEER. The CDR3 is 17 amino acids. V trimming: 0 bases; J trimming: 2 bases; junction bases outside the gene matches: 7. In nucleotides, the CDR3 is TGCGCCAGCAGCCAAGATTATGGGGAGGGGACCTACAATGAGCAGTTCTTC. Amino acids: CASSQDYGEGTYNEQFF.

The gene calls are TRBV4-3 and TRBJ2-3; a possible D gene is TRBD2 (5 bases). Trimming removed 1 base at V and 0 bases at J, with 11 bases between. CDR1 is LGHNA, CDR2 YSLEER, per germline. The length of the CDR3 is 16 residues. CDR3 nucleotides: TGCGCCAGCAGCCAAGCAAGCGGTACTAGCACAGATACGCAGTATTTT. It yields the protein CASSQASGTSTDTQYF.

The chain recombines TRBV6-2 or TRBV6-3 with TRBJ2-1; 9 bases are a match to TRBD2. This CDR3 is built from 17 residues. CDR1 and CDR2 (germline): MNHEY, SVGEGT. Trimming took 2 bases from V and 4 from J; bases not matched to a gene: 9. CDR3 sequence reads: CASSYGLAGASYNEQFF. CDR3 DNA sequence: TGTGCCAGCAGTTACGGGTTAGCGGGGGCGTCGTACAATGAGCAGTTCTTC.

The CDR3 nucleotides read TGCAGCGTTCTAAGATACCAGGGGGCGCGAGGAGAGACCCAGTACTTC. This sequence encodes CSVLRYQGARGETQYF. This chain uses TRBV29-1 with TRBJ2-5, with 8 bases fitting TRBD1. CDR3 size: 16 residues. CDR1 is SQVTM and CDR2 is ANQGSEA in the germline V gene. Germline trimming cut 5 bases from V and 4 bases from J; bases unmatched to any gene: 15.

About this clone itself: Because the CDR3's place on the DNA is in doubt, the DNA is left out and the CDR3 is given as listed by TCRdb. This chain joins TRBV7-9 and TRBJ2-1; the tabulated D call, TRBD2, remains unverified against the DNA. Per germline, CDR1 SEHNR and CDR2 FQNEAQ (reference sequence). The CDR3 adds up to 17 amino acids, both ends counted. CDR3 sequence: CASTKEVGPGVNNEQFF.

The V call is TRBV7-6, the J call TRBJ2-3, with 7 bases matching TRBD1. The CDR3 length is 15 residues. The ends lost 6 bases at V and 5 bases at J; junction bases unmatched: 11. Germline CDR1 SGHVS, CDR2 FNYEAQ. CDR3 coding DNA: TGTGCCAGCAGACCCGTGGGGGCAGGGGGAGATACGCAGTATTTT. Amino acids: CASRPVGAGGDTQYF.

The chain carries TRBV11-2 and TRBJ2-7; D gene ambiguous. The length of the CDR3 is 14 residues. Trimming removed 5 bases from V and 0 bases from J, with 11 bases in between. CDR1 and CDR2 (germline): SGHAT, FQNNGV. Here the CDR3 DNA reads TGTGCCAGCAGCGGAGTTTCTCGCTCCTACGAGCAGTACTTC. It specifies CASSGVSRSYEQYF.

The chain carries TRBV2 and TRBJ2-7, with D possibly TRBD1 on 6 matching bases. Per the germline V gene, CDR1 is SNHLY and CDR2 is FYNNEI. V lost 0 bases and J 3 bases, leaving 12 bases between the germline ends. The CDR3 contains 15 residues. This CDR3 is CASSEAQGSYYEQYF. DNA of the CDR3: TGTGCCAGCAGTGAAGCACAGGGATCCTACTACGAGCAGTACTTC. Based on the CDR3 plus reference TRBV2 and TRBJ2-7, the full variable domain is EPEVTQTPSHQVTQMGQEVILRCVPISNHLYFYWYRQILGQKVEFLVSFYNNEISEKSEIFDDQFSVERPDGSNFTLKIRSTKLEDSAMYFCASSEAQGSYYEQYFGPGTRLTVT.

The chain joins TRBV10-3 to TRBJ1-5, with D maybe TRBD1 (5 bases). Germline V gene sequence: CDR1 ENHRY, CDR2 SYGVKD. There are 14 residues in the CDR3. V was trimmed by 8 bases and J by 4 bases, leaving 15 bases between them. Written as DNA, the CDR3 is TGTGCCATCGGCAATACAGGAGTTAATCAGCCCCAGCATTTT. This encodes CAIGNTGVNQPQHF.

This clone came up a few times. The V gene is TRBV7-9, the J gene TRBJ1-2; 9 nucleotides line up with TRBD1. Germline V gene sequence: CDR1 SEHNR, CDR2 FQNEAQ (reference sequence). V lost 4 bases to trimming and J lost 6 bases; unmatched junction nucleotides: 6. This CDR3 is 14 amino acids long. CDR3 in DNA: TGTGCCAGCAGCTCTCAGACAGGGGGGAATGGCTACACCTTC. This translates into CASSSQTGGNGYTF.

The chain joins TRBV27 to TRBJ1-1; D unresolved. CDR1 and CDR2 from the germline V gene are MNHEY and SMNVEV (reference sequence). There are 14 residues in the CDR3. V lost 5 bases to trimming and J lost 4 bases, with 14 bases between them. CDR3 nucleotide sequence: TGTGCCAGCAGTGGCTCAGGATGGTCCACTGAAGCTTTCTTT. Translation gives CASSGSGWSTEAFF.